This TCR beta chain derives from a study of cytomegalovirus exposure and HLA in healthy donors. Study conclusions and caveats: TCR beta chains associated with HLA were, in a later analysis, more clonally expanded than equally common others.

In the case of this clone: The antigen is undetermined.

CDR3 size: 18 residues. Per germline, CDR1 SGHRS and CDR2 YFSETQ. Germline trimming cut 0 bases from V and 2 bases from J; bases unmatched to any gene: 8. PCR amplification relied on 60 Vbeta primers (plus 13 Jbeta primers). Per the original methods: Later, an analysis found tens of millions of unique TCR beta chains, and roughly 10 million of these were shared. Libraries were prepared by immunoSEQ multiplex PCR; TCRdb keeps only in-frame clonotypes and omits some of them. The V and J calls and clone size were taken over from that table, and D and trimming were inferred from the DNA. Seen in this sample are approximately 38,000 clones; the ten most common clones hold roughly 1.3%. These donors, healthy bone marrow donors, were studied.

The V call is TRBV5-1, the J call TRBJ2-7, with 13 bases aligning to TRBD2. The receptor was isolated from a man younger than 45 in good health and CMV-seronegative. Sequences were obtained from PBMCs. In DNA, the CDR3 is TGCGCCAGCAGCTTGGGGGGACTAGCGGGGCAGGGGGCCTACGAGCAGTACTTC. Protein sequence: CASSLGGLAGQGAYEQYF.